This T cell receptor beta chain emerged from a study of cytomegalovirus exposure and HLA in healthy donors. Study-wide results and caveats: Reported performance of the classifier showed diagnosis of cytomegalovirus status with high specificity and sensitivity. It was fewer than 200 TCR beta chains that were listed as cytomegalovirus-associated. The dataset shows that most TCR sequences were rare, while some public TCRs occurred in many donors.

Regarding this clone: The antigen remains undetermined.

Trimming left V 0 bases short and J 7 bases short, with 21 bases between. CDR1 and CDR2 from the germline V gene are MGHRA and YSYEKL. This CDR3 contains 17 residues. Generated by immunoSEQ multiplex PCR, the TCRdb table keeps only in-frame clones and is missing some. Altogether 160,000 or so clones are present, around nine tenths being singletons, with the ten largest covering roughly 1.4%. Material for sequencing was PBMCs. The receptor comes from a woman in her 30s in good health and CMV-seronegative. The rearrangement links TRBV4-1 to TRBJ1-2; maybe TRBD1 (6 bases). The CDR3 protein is CASSQDRGQGLVVGYTF. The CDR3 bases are TGCGCCAGCAGCCAAGATCGCGGGCAGGGGTTGGTTGTTGGCTACACCTTC.